These T cell receptor beta chains were read from a single sample in a study of cytomegalovirus exposure and HLA in healthy donors. Using immunoSEQ multiplex PCR, the repertoire was profiled, and TCRdb retains in-frame clones only, with some absent. Among about 160,000 clones listed, 75% to 90% were seen once. The sequenced sample was PBMCs. The receptors here all came from a girl aged 2 to 9 in good health and CMV-seropositive. The CDR3 runs from the conserved cysteine through the conserved F or W. A D gene is named only where the DNA matches it firmly. The size field is filled for only some rows; it gives once, few, many or a size class.

j_call v_call clone_size cdr3_length d_call cdr3_nt cdr3_aa
TRBJ2-4 TRBV30 - 14 - TGTGCCTGGAGTGTACCGGGGGTCTCAAACATTCAGTACTTC CAWSVPGVSNIQYF
TRBJ1-1 TRBV10-3 - 13 - TGTGCCATTAGTGACAGGTTGGGCACTGAAGCTTTCTTT CAISDRLGTEAFF
TRBJ2-7 TRBV9 - 15 TRBD2 TGTGCCAGCAGCGTAGGTCTAGCGGGGGACCGCGAGCAGTACTTC CASSVGLAGDREQYF
TRBJ2-5 TRBV30 - 16 TRBD2 TGTGCCTGGACTAGCGGAGGCCCACTCATCCAAGAGACCCAGTACTTC CAWTSGGPLIQETQYF
TRBJ1-5 TRBV30 - 18 TRBD1 TGTGCCTGGAGTGTACCTAGGACAGGGGCCCCCTCAAAGCAGCCCCAGCATTTT CAWSVPRTGAPSKQPQHF
TRBJ1-3 TRBV5-1 - 17 - TGCGCCTCCTCCTCCATCCCGGGGGGCGCGAAAGGAAACACCATATATTTT CASSSIPGGAKGNTIYF
TRBJ2-7 TRBV19 - 13 TRBD1 TGTGCCAGTACTGACAGGGGGTCTTACGAGCAGTACTTC CASTDRGSYEQYF
TRBJ1-2 TRBV30 - 15 - TGTGCCTGGATATCATTTCGGGGGTCGCTCCATGGCTACACCTTC CAWISFRGSLHGYTF
TRBJ2-1 TRBV6-4 - 13 - TGTGCCAGCAGTGACTCGGAAGCGAGCGAGCAGTTCTTC CASSDSEASEQFF
TRBJ1-3 TRBV11-2 - 11 - TGTGCCAGCAGCCTTGGAAACACCATATATTTT CASSLGNTIYF
TRBJ2-7 TRBV28 - 13 - TGTGCCAGCAGGGTACAGGGTGTCAGGGAGCAGTACTTC CASRVQGVREQYF
TRBJ1-1 TRBV18 few 16 TRBD1 TGTGCCAGCTCACCGGGACAGGGCGCAGCGAACACTGAAGCTTTCTTT CASSPGQGAANTEAFF
TRBJ2-2 TRBV19 - 15 - TGTGCCAGTAAAGCCCGGGAGAGGAACACCGGGGAGCTGTTTTTT CASKARERNTGELFF
TRBJ2-7 TRBV28 - 16 TRBD2 TGTGCCAGCAGCATGCTGGGGGCTAGCGGGAGGGACGAGCAGTACTTC CASSMLGASGRDEQYF
TRBJ2-3 TRBV7-2 - 14 TRBD2 TGTGCCAGCAGCCCTTTACTGGGGGGGGATACGCAGTATTTT CASSPLLGGDTQYF
TRBJ1-2 TRBV5-4 - 13 - TGTGCCAGCAGCTTTGGGACATCGGGAGGCTACACCTTC CASSFGTSGGYTF
TRBJ2-3 TRBV7-9 - 16 TRBD2 TGTGCCAGCAGCCCGGGGACTAGCGGGTACACAGATACGCAGTATTTT CASSPGTSGYTDTQYF
TRBJ2-1 TRBV7-9 once 15 - TGTGCCAGCAGCTTAGGCGAGGGCTCCTACAATGAGCAGTTCTTC CASSLGEGSYNEQFF
TRBJ2-2 TRBV19 - 18 TRBD2 TGTGCCAGTAGTCACGGGACTAGCGGGAGGGTGAACACCGGGGAGCTGTTTTTT CASSHGTSGRVNTGELFF
TRBJ1-1 TRBV19 few 12 - TGTGCCACCCAGGGGTCCTACACTGAAGCTTTCTTT CATQGSYTEAFF
TRBJ1-2 TRBV30 - 16 - TGTGCCTGGAGTGTACCATCCCTCGGAGGTCTCGAAGGCTACACCTTC CAWSVPSLGGLEGYTF
TRBJ2-1 TRBV7-3 - 14 - TGTGCCAGCAGCTTATCTAACTCCTACAATGAGCAGTTCTTC CASSLSNSYNEQFF
TRBJ2-1 TRBV28 - 13 - TGTGCCAGCAGGACAATTACTCCCAATGAGCAGTTCTTC CASRTITPNEQFF
TRBJ2-3 TRBV10-2 once 13 TRBD2 TGCGCCAGCAAGAGTAGCGGGAGATATACGCAGTATTTT CASKSSGRYTQYF
TRBJ2-7 TRBV7-8 - 13 TRBD1 TGTGCCAGCAGCGCCTGGACAGGGAACGAGCAGTACTTC CASSAWTGNEQYF
TRBJ2-7 TRBV27 - 15 - TGTGCCAGCAGTTTAAGGGGTCTTCTTACCTACGAGCAGTACTTC CASSLRGLLTYEQYF
TRBJ1-1 TRBV5-1 - 13 - TGCGCCAGCAGCTTGACGGTAAACACTGAAGCTTTCTTT CASSLTVNTEAFF
TRBJ1-1 TRBV2 - 15 TRBD1 TGTGCCAGCAGTGTCGCCCAGGGGGAATCCCCTGAAGCTTTCTTT CASSVAQGESPEAFF
TRBJ2-3 TRBV4-1 - 19 TRBD2 TGCGCCAGCAGCCCTATACAAGTACCGGGACTAGCGGGAGTATACACGCAGTATTTT CASSPIQVPGLAGVYTQYF
TRBJ1-1 TRBV9 once 15 - TGTGCCAGCAGCGTAAGTTGGGGGCTGAACACTGAAGCTTTCTTT CASSVSWGLNTEAFF
TRBJ2-7 TRBV29-1 few 14 TRBD2 TGCAGCGTTGGCCCCCGGCGGGAGAGCGACGAGCAGTACTTC CSVGPRRESDEQYF
TRBJ2-7 TRBV7-9 - 17 TRBD1 TGTGCCAGCAGCTTTAGTTTGGGGACAGGGGCTACCTACGAGCAGTACTTC CASSFSLGTGATYEQYF
TRBJ2-2 TRBV7-8 - 17 - TGTGCCAGCATCCGACAAGGAATCGGCACATCAATTCGGGAGCTGTTTTTT CASIRQGIGTSIRELFF
TRBJ1-5 TRBV30 once 13 TRBD1 TGTGCCTGGAGGGGACAGGGTATGTCGCCCCAGCATTTT CAWRGQGMSPQHF
TRBJ2-3 TRBV5-4 - 16 TRBD2 TGTGCCAGCAGCCCTCGGGCGGGAGGGACGCCAGATACGCAGTATTTT CASSPRAGGTPDTQYF
TRBJ2-1 TRBV30 - 16 TRBD2 TGTGCCTGGAGTTCTCTCAGCGGGAGTCCCTACAATGAGCAGTTCTTC CAWSSLSGSPYNEQFF
TRBJ2-3 TRBV30 - 15 TRBD2 TGTGCCTGGGATTTAGCGGGAGGGCATCGAGATACGCAGTATTTT CAWDLAGGHRDTQYF
TRBJ2-5 TRBV5-5 - 15 - TGTGCCAGCAGCTCCCCGAGGGACACAGGAGAGACCCAGTACTTC CASSSPRDTGETQYF
TRBJ2-7 TRBV6-1 - 14 - TGTGCCAGCAGGGGGGGACGGACCTCCTACGAGCAGTACTTC CASRGGRTSYEQYF
TRBJ2-5 TRBV5-1 - 15 TRBD2 TGCGCCAGCAGATTTCGACTAGCCTTTCAAGAGACCCAGTACTTC CASRFRLAFQETQYF
TRBJ2-7 TRBV10-2 - 15 TRBD1 TGCGCCAGCAGTGAGTCGCGGACAGGGGGGGGCGAGCAGTACTTC CASSESRTGGGEQYF
TRBJ1-5 TRBV6-4 - 13 - TGTGCCAGCAGTGCAACGGGAGATCAGCCCCAGCATTTT CASSATGDQPQHF
TRBJ1-4 TRBV2 - 15 TRBD1 TGTGCCAGCAGGGACAGGGGGGGCACTAATGAAAAACTGTTTTTT CASRDRGGTNEKLFF
TRBJ2-1 TRBV7-9 - 17 - TGTGCCAGCAGCTACCCAGAGGTCAGGGGCCGAGGGGATGAGCAGTTCTTC CASSYPEVRGRGDEQFF
TRBJ2-2 TRBV2 - 15 TRBD1 TGTGCCAGCAGAGAACAGGGGCCCCATGGCGGGGAGCTGTTTTTT CASREQGPHGGELFF
TRBJ2-1 TRBV5-6 - 15 TRBD1 TGTGCCAGCAGCCCGAAACAGACAGGGTTGATTGAGCAGTTCTTC CASSPKQTGLIEQFF
TRBJ1-2 TRBV6-5 - 13 - TGTGCCAGCACCTCGGAACACAGCTATGGCTACACCTTC CASTSEHSYGYTF
TRBJ1-1 TRBV2 few 14 TRBD1 TGTGCCAGCAGTGGGACAGGGAGGAACACTGAAGCTTTCTTT CASSGTGRNTEAFF
TRBJ2-1 TRBV7-9 - 17 - TGTGCCAGCAGCTTATATCCAGGCGGGCTCTCCTACAATGAGCAGTTCTTC CASSLYPGGLSYNEQFF
TRBJ2-3 TRBV4-2 - 15 TRBD2 TGTGCCAGCAGCCTAAGCGGGAGGGGCACAGATACGCAGTATTTT CASSLSGRGTDTQYF
TRBJ1-5 TRBV25-1 - 16 - TGTGCCAGCAGTGAAGGTGCACGGGGACTCAATCAGCCCCAGCATTTT CASSEGARGLNQPQHF
TRBJ1-4 TRBV10-3 once 12 TRBD1 TGTGCCTCGGGGCAGGGGGATGAAAAACTGTTTTTT CASGQGDEKLFF
TRBJ1-4 TRBV28 - 14 - TGTGCCAGCAGACTAAAAGGGGTTAATGAAAAACTGTTTTTT CASRLKGVNEKLFF
TRBJ2-7 TRBV5-4 - 15 TRBD1 TGTGCCAGCAGCTGGGGACAGGGGGGGACCTACGAGCAGTACTTC CASSWGQGGTYEQYF